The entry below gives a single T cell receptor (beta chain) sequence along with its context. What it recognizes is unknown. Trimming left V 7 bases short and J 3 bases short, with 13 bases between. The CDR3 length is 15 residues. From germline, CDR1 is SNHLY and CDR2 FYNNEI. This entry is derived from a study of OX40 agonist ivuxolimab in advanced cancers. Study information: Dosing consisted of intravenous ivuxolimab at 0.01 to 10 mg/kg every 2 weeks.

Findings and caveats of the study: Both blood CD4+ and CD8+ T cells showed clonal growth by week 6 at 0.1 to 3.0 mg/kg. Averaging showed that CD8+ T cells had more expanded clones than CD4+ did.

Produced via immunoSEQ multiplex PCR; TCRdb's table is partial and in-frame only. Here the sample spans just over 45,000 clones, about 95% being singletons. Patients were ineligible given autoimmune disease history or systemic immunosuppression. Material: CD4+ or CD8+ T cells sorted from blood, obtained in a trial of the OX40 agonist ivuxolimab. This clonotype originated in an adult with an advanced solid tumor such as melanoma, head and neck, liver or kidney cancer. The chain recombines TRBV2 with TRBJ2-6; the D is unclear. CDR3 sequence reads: CASINRLVGANVLTF. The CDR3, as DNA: TGTGCCAGCATCAATCGCCTAGTTGGGGCCAACGTCCTGACTTTC.